One and the same sample provided the 10 T cell receptor beta chains below, sequenced in a study of blood T cells in healthy people across ages. PCR was performed a second time for about 7 to 11 cycles using a sample-barcoded 5' primer and a J-beta primer mix. TCRdb fed the 5' RACE reads into MiXCR, producing one record per CDR3 protein. The table lists 800,000 to 1,000,000 distinct CDR3 sequences, roughly 48% of them singletons. What was sequenced was blood. The receptor source for this set is a man younger than 40 in good health.

This CDR3 is CASSQEGNRGLHF. The DNA for the CDR3 is TGTGCCAGCAGCCAAGAGGGCAACCGTGGCCTGCATTTT. The chain employs TRBV3-1 and TRBJ1-5; D ambiguous. This CDR3 has 13 amino acids. V was cut by 0 bases and J by 15 bases, with 15 bases left in between. Germline assignment: CDR1 LGHDT and CDR2 YNNKEL (reference sequence).

The chain joins TRBV29-1 to TRBJ2-7, with TRBD1 as a possible D gene (6 bases). Germline V gives CDR1 SQVTM, CDR2 ANQGSEA. This CDR3 has 13 amino acids. The V end lost 3 bases, the J end lost 6 bases, and 15 bases lay between the germline ends. CDR3 DNA sequence: TGCAGCGTTGAGGGACACCAAGGGAGCGAGCAGTACTTC. Its translation is CSVEGHQGSEQYF.

Of note for this clonotype: Germline is not matched at one junction end, which may reflect a read error. This chain links TRBV7-9 with TRBJ2-3; D tentatively fits TRBD1 or TRBD2 (6 bases each). CDR1 SEHNR and CDR2 FQNEAQ come from the germline V gene (reference sequence). CDR3 length: 13 residues. The CDR3 reads CAGSKGGPDTQYF. The CDR3 nucleotides are TGTGCCGGCAGCAAGGGGGGTCCAGATACGCAGTATTTT.

The V gene is TRBV19, the J gene TRBJ2-5; maybe TRBD1 (6 bases). This CDR3 spans 15 amino acids. The germline V gene has CDR1 LNHDA and CDR2 SQIVND (reference sequence). The V and J ends lost 5 bases and 0 bases respectively, with 13 bases between them. The CDR3 reads CASSGTGTYQETQYF. The CDR3 DNA sequence: TGTGCCAGTAGTGGTACAGGGACATACCAAGAGACCCAGTACTTC.

This clonotype was seen many times. The rearrangement uses TRBV4-3 and TRBJ1-2; D is undetermined. V gave up 3 bases and J gave up 7 bases, with 18 bases separating them. This CDR3 spans 15 amino acids. CDR1 is LGHNA, CDR2 YSLEER, per germline. Here the CDR3 reads CASSQEKTAEGGYTF. CDR3 in DNA: TGCGCCAGCAGCCAGGAAAAGACGGCGGAAGGTGGCTACACCTTC.

This clonotype was detected only a few times. The chain links TRBV10-3 to TRBJ1-5; D not certain. This CDR3 has 14 residues. Looked up from germline, CDR1 is ENHRY and CDR2 is SYGVKD. With 4 bases removed from V and 2 bases from J, the gap between germline ends came to 9 bases. CDR3 bases: TGTGCCATCAGTGGGACTGGCGGCAATCAGCCCCAGCATTTT. Translation: CAISGTGGNQPQHF.

V and J are TRBV21-1 and TRBJ2-7. TRBV21-1 is listed as a pseudogene. The CDR3 runs 10 residues. CDR3 DNA: TGTGCCAGCTGGGTCTACGAGCAGTACTTC. Protein product: CASWVYEQYF.

The chain has TRBV28 and TRBJ2-7; TRBD1 aligns across 8 bases. Germline CDR1 and CDR2: MDHEN and SYDVKM. This CDR3 contains 15 residues. V shed 3 bases, J shed 2 bases, and the junction held 6 bases outside the gene matches. CDR3 residues: CASSLQGQAPYEQYF. For the CDR3, the DNA is TGTGCCAGCAGTTTGCAGGGACAGGCCCCCTACGAGCAGTACTTC.

This clonotype was picked up a small number of times. CDR3 sequence reads: CASSFLTGEAYEQYF. CDR3 DNA sequence: TGTGCCAGCAGTTTCCTGACAGGGGAGGCCTACGAGCAGTACTTC. The chain uses TRBV6-6 and TRBJ2-7; 8 bases agree with TRBD1. This CDR3 is 15 amino acids long. V was pared by 4 bases and J by 2 bases, with 7 bases of the junction left unmatched. Germline-derived CDR1 and CDR2 are MNHNY and SVGAGI (reference sequence).

The chain uses TRBV5-6 and TRBJ1-2; 9 nucleotides line up with TRBD1. This CDR3 is built from 14 residues. Losses at the gene ends were 5 bases for V and 1 base for J; bases not matched to a gene: 3. Per the germline V gene, CDR1 is SGHDT and CDR2 is YYEEEE. As DNA, the CDR3 is TGTGCCAGCAGTCACAGGGGGCTTAACTATGGCTACACCTTC. It translates to CASSHRGLNYGYTF.